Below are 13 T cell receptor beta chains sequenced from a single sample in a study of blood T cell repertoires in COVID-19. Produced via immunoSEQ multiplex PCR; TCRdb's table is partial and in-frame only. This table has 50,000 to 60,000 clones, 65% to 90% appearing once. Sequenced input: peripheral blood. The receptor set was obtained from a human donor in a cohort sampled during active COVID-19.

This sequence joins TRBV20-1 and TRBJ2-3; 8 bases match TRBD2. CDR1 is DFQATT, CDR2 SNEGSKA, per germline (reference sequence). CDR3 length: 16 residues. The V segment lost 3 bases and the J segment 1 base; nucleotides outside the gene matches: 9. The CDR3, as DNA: TGCAGTGCTAGTTTGGTAGCGGGATATCGCACAGATACGCAGTATTTT. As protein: CSASLVAGYRTDTQYF.

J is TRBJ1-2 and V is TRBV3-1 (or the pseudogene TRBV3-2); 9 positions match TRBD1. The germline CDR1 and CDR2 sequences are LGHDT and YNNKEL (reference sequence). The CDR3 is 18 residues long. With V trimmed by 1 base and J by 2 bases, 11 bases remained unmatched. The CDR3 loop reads CASSQAGTGILTNYGYTF. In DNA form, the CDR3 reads TGTGCCAGCAGCCAAGCTGGGACAGGGATTTTGACCAACTATGGCTACACCTTC.

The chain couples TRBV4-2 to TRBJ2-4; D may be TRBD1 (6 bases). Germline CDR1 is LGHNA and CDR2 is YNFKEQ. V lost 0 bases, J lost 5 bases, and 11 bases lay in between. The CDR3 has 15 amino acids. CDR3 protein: CASSQENRVQNIQYF. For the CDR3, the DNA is TGTGCCAGCAGCCAAGAGAACAGGGTACAAAACATTCAGTACTTC.

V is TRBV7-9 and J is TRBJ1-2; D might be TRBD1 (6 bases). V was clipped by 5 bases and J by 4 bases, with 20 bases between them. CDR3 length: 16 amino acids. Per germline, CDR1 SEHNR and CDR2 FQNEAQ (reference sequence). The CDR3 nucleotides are TGTGCCAGCAGCCTGAGGGGGGGCAGGAGTACCTATGGCTACACCTTC. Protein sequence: CASSLRGGRSTYGYTF.

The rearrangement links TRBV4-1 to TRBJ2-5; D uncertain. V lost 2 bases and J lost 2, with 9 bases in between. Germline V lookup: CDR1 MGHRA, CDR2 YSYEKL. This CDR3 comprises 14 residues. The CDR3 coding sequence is TGCGCCAGCAGCCAACGTCAGGAACAAGAGACCCAGTACTTC. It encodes CASSQRQEQETQYF.

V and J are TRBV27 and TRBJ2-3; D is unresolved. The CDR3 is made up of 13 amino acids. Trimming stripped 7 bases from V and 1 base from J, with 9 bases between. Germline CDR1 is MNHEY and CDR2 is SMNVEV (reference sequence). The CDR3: CASKKSGTDTQYF. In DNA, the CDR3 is TGTGCCAGCAAGAAAAGCGGCACAGATACGCAGTATTTT.

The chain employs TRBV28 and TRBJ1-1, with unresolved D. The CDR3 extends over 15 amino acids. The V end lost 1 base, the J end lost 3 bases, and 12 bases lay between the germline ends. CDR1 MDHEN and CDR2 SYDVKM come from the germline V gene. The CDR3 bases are TGTGCCAGCAGTTTATTGGACTTCAGGTACACTGAAGCTTTCTTT. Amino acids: CASSLLDFRYTEAFF.

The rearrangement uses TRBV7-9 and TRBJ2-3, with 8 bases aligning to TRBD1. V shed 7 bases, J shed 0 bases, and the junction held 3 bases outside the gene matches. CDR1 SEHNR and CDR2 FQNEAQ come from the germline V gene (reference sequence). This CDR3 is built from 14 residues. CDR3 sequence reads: CASTGTGSTDTQYF. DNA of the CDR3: TGTGCCAGCACGGGGACAGGTAGCACAGATACGCAGTATTTT. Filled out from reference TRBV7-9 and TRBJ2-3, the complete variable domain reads DTGVSQNPRHKITKRGQNVTFRCDPISEHNRLYWYRQTLGQGPEFLTYFQNEAQLEKSRLLSDRFSAERPKGSFSTLEIQRTEQGDSAMYLCASTGTGSTDTQYFGPGTRLTVL.

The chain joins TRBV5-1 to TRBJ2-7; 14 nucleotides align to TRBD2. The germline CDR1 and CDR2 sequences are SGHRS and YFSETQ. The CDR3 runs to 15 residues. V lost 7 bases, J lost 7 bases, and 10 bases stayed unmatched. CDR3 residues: CASRRTSGRSGEQYF. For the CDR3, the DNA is TGCGCCAGCCGCCGGACTAGCGGGAGGTCGGGGGAGCAGTACTTC.

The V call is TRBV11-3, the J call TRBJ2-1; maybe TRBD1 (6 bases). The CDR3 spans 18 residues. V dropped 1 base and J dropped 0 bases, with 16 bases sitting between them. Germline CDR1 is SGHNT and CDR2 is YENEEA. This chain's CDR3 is CASSLGGQHPSSYNEQFF. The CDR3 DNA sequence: TGTGCCAGCAGCTTAGGAGGACAGCACCCGAGCTCCTACAATGAGCAGTTCTTC. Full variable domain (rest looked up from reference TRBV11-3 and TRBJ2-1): EAGVVQSPRYKIIEKKQPVAFWCNPISGHNTLYWYLQNLGQGPELLIRYENEEAVDDSQLPKDRFSAERLKGVDSTLKIQPAELGDSAVYLCASSLGGQHPSSYNEQFFGPGTRLTVL.

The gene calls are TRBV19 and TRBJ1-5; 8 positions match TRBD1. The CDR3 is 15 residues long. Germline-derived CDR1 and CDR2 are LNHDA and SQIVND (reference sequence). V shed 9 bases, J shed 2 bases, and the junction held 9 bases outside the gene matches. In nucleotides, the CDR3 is TGTGCCAGCCGAACGACAGGGGTCGGCAATCAGCCCCAGCATTTT. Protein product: CASRTTGVGNQPQHF.

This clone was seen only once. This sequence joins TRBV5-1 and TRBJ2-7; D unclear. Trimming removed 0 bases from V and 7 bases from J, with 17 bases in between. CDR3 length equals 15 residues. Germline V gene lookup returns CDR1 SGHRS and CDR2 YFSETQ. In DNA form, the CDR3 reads TGCGCCAGCAGCTTGGACGTCCCCCCTACGAGTGAGCAGTACTTC. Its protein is CASSLDVPPTSEQYF.

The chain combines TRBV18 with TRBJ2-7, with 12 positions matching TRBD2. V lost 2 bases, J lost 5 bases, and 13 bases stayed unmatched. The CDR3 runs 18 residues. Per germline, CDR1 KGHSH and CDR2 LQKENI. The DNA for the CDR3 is TGTGCCAGCTCACCAATATGGACTAGCGGGAAGCGTCCCGACGAGCAGTACTTC. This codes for CASSPIWTSGKRPDEQYF. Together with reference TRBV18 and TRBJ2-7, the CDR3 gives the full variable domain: NAGVMQNPRHLVRRRGQEARLRCSPMKGHSHVYWYRQLPEEGLKFMVYLQKENIIDESGMPKERFSAEFPKEGPSILRIQQVVRGDSAAYFCASSPIWTSGKRPDEQYFGPGTRLTVT.